These 25 T cell receptor beta chains came from one sample sequenced in a study of HIV-infected patients and healthy controls. cDNA was made from about 500 ng RNA using alpha and beta constant primers. Each of the alpha and beta chains got its own library through chain-specific third strand synthesis with indices. MiXCR, applied by TCRdb to the 5' RACE reads, yields one record per CDR3 protein. The repertoire includes some 13,000 distinct CDR3 sequences, 9.9% of them detected once, and roughly 7.5% sits in the top ten. All unsorted peripheral T cells were captured because whole blood was used without fractionation. What was sequenced was blood. The source of these receptors is an adult in good health.

The chain combines TRBV3-1 with TRBJ1-2; no clear D. Germline V lookup: CDR1 LGHDT, CDR2 YNNKEL (reference sequence). V was cut by 0 bases and J by 4 bases, with 6 bases left in between. The CDR3 has 13 amino acids. The CDR3 reads CASSQDGGYGYTF. The CDR3 DNA reads as TGTGCCAGCAGCCAAGACGGAGGCTATGGCTACACCTTC. Combining the CDR3 with reference TRBV3-1 and TRBJ1-2 gives the whole variable domain DTAVSQTPKYLVTQMGNDKSIKCEQNLGHDTMYWYKQDSKKFLKIMFSYNNKELIINETVPNRFSPKSPDKAHLNLHINSLELGDSAVYFCASSQDGGYGYTFGSGTRLTVV.

This clonotype was seen ten or more times. This chain connects TRBV6-2 or TRBV6-3 to TRBJ1-6, with D uncertain. The germline V and J ends were trimmed by 10 bases and 3 bases, with 16 bases remaining between them. The CDR3 is made up of 15 amino acids. Per germline, CDR1 MNHEY and CDR2 SVGEGT. The CDR3 bases are TGTGCCACCACCGGGCAAGGTCGCTATAATTCACCCCTCCACTTT. It translates to CATTGQGRYNSPLHF.

Within the sample, this clonotype is medium-sized. The V and J genes are TRBV7-2 and TRBJ1-5; D not resolved. The CDR3 consists of 14 residues. The ends were cut back, 2 bases at V and 5 bases at J, with 10 bases in the middle. Germline V CDR1 and CDR2: SGHTA, FQGNSA. CDR3 sequence reads: CASSLTTRDQPQHF. CDR3 bases: TGTGCCAGCAGCTTAACAACTAGAGATCAGCCCCAGCATTTT.

The chain has TRBV19 and TRBJ1-4; D not certain. The CDR3 spans 15 residues. V lost 1 base to trimming and J lost 6 bases, with 12 bases between them. Germline V gives CDR1 LNHDA, CDR2 SQIVND (reference sequence). This chain's CDR3 is CASSIGARNDEKLFF. Here the CDR3 DNA reads TGTGCCAGTAGTATAGGCGCCCGTAATGATGAAAAACTGTTTTTT.

Judged by abundance, this clonotype is medium-sized. The genes are TRBV2 and TRBJ1-1; no clear D gene. Germline lookup yields CDR1 SNHLY and CDR2 FYNNEI. CDR3 length: 14 residues. V lost 10 bases to trimming and J lost 1 base, with 16 bases between them. CDR3 sequence reads: CATTDPGRNTEAFF. The CDR3, as DNA: TGTGCCACTACGGATCCGGGTAGGAACACTGAAGCTTTCTTT. The full variable domain, in which reference TRBV2 and TRBJ1-1 provide the parts outside the CDR3, is EPEVTQTPSHQVTQMGQEVILRCVPISNHLYFYWYRQILGQKVEFLVSFYNNEISEKSEIFDDQFSVERPDGSNFTLKIRSTKLEDSAMYFCATTDPGRNTEAFFGQGTRLTVV.

This clonotype was found many times. CDR3 loop: CASSGRAHTEAFF. CDR3 coding DNA: TGTGCCAGCAGTGGCCGGGCCCACACTGAAGCTTTCTTT. The chain employs TRBV6-5 and TRBJ1-1, with unresolved D. The germline V gene encodes CDR1 MNHEY and CDR2 SVGAGI. V lost 5 bases and J 3 bases, leaving 10 bases between the germline ends. The CDR3 contains 13 residues.

This clonotype was seen many times. The chain couples TRBV6-2 or TRBV6-3 to TRBJ1-2, with D possibly TRBD1 on 6 matching bases. The CDR3 has 13 residues. CDR1 and CDR2 from the germline V gene are MNHEY and SVGEGT. Trimming removed 6 bases at V and 2 bases at J, with 10 bases between. This CDR3 is CASRSTGNYGYTF. Here the CDR3 DNA reads TGTGCCAGCAGGTCAACAGGGAACTATGGCTACACCTTC.

This clonotype showed up many times. The chain uses TRBV20-1 and TRBJ2-5; possible D gene TRBD2, 6 bases. The CDR3 loop spans 12 amino acids. Trimming shortened V by 8 bases and J by 1 base, and 11 bases separated the two germline ends. Germline lookup yields CDR1 DFQATT and CDR2 SNEGSKA (reference sequence). CDR3 sequence: CSFAGSQETQYF. The CDR3 nucleotides read TGCAGTTTTGCCGGGAGCCAAGAGACCCAGTACTTC.

By sample fraction, this clonotype is medium-sized (0.01 to 0.1%). The V gene is TRBV11-3, the J gene TRBJ1-6; the D is unclear. This CDR3 has 13 residues. The germline V and J ends were trimmed by 5 bases and 10 bases, with 12 bases remaining between them. In germline, CDR1 is SGHNT, CDR2 YENEEA. CDR3 sequence reads: CASSRGVGSPLHF. The CDR3 DNA is TGTGCCAGCAGCCGCGGGGTTGGCTCACCCCTCCACTTT.

This clonotype was counted at least ten times. This chain links TRBV6-2 or TRBV6-3 with TRBJ1-2; no reliable D call. Trimming pared 5 bases from V and 6 bases from J, leaving 13 bases between. The length of the CDR3 is 13 residues. The germline V gene encodes CDR1 MNHEY and CDR2 SVGEGT. The CDR3 region is CASSPQVYNGYTF. The CDR3, as DNA: TGTGCCAGCAGTCCGCAGGTTTATAATGGCTACACCTTC.

This clonotype was seen a few times. The chain uses TRBV12-3 or TRBV12-4 and TRBJ1-2; 7 bases match TRBD1. Trimming at V came to 7 bases and at J to 8 bases, leaving 13 bases not matched to a gene. This CDR3 region has 14 residues. CDR3 sequence reads: CASTVGGTVRGYTF. For the CDR3, the DNA is TGTGCCAGCACCGTGGGCGGGACAGTACGCGGCTACACCTTC.

The J gene is TRBJ2-2, the V gene TRBV5-1; D remains unclear. Trimming cost V 2 bases and J 1 base, with 9 bases left between them. The germline gives CDR1 SGHRS, CDR2 YFSETQ. This CDR3 is 15 amino acids long. CDR3 protein: CASSLRVQNTGELFF. CDR3 DNA sequence: TGCGCCAGCAGCTTACGAGTACAGAACACCGGGGAGCTGTTTTTT.

Within the sample, this clonotype is medium-sized (0.01 to 0.1%). This CDR3 reads CASSSKQGASGYTF. The CDR3 region has the DNA TGTGCCAGTAGTTCAAAACAGGGGGCCTCTGGCTACACCTTC. This rearrangement joins TRBV19 to TRBJ1-2, with 9 bases matching TRBD1. Germline loops: CDR1 LNHDA, CDR2 SQIVND (reference sequence). The CDR3 contains 14 residues. V shed 5 bases and J 7 bases; nucleotides not matched to a gene: 8.

This clonotype was seen a handful of times. The chain links TRBV7-8 to TRBJ2-2, with TRBD1 matching 8 bases. J was trimmed by 7 bases and V by 7 bases; bases with no gene match: 17. Germline CDR1 reads SGHVS; CDR2 reads FQNEAQ. The CDR3 has 17 residues. The CDR3 region has the DNA TGTGCCAGCACCCCCATGATGGCAGGGGGCTTAGGCGGGGAGCTGTTTTTT. It translates to CASTPMMAGGLGGELFF.

This clonotype was detected ten times or more. The V call is TRBV11-2, the J call TRBJ2-3; 9 bases agree with TRBD2. The CDR3 has 16 residues. Germline CDR1 SGHAT, CDR2 FQNNGV. Unmatched junction bases numbered 6, after V lost 1 base and J lost 4 bases. DNA of the CDR3: TGTGCCAGCAGCTTAGTTGCGGGAGGGCCCTCAGATACGCAGTATTTT. It yields the protein CASSLVAGGPSDTQYF.

This clonotype is medium-sized in the sample. The chain joins TRBV2 to TRBJ2-3, with D perhaps given as TRBD1 or TRBD2 (5 bases each). Trimming left V 8 bases short and J 1 base short, with 13 bases between. The germline V gene encodes CDR1 SNHLY and CDR2 FYNNEI. CDR3 length: 14 amino acids. For the CDR3, the DNA is TGTGCCAGCGGGGGAGATTTTGGCACAGATACGCAGTATTTT. Amino acid sequence: CASGGDFGTDTQYF.

The genes are TRBV20-1 and TRBJ2-3; 10 nucleotides match TRBD1. This CDR3 has 16 residues. Germline CDR1 is DFQATT and CDR2 is SNEGSKA (reference sequence). J gave up 2 bases and V 0 bases, and 5 bases lay outside the gene matches. This chain's CDR3 is CSARDRTGGYTDTQYF. Here the CDR3 DNA reads TGCAGTGCTAGAGACCGGACAGGGGGTTACACAGATACGCAGTATTTT.

This rearrangement joins TRBV9 to TRBJ1-1; D not resolved. In germline, CDR1 is SGDLS, CDR2 YYNGEE. The CDR3 loop spans 13 amino acids. V shed 5 bases and J shed 6 bases, with 14 bases lying between them. CDR3 nucleotide sequence: TGTGCCAGCAGTTCCGTAAATGGGGCTGAAGCTTTCTTT. It encodes CASSSVNGAEAFF.

This clonotype came up many times. The chain joins TRBV7-9 to TRBJ2-3, with a possible D match to TRBD1 (6 bases). The germline V gene encodes CDR1 SEHNR and CDR2 FQNEAQ (reference sequence). Trimming pared 0 bases from V and 3 bases from J, leaving 7 bases between. The CDR3 is made up of 14 amino acids. CDR3 nucleotide sequence: TGTGCCAGCAGCTTAGCGCAGGGGACAGATACGCAGTATTTT. It codes for CASSLAQGTDTQYF.

On this clonotype: With a much larger clone just one base away, this may be a read error. The chain links TRBV5-1 to TRBJ1-1; tentatively, D is TRBD1 (5 bases). The CDR3 extends over 16 amino acids. Deletions cut 4 bases from V and 7 bases from J, with 23 bases between. Looked up from germline, CDR1 is SGHRS and CDR2 is YFSETQ. CDR3 region: CASSHGTANTDNEAFF. The CDR3 DNA is TGCGCCAGCAGCCATGGGACCGCAAATACGGACAATGAAGCTTTCTTT.

In its sample, this clonotype was seen a few times. V gene TRBV7-2 combines with J gene TRBJ2-3, with 7 bases identical to TRBD2. The CDR3 covers 15 residues. The V segment lost 4 bases and the J segment 2 bases; nucleotides outside the gene matches: 6. Germline V gives CDR1 SGHTA, CDR2 FQGNSA. The CDR3 here is CASSSRRGSTDTQYF. The CDR3 region has the DNA TGTGCCAGCAGCTCGAGGCGGGGGTCCACAGATACGCAGTATTTT. Variable domain in full (rest from reference TRBV7-2 and TRBJ2-3): GAGVSQSPSNKVTEKGKDVELRCDPISGHTALYWYRQSLGQGLEFLIYFQGNSAPDKSGLPSDRFSAERTGGSVSTLTIQRTQQEDSAVYLCASSSRRGSTDTQYFGPGTRLTVL.

This clonotype was seen many times. The V and J genes are TRBV19 and TRBJ1-5; no clear D. V lost 5 bases and J 5 bases, leaving 16 bases between the germline ends. Germline CDR1 is LNHDA and CDR2 is SQIVND (reference sequence). The CDR3 is 15 residues long. The CDR3 here is CASSRSVGPDQPQHF. The CDR3 nucleotides read TGTGCCAGTAGTCGGTCGGTAGGGCCCGATCAGCCCCAGCATTTT.

In its sample, this clonotype is medium-sized (0.01 to 0.1%). This chain joins TRBV10-3 and TRBJ2-1; D unresolved. Trimming removed 3 bases from V and 1 base from J, with 13 bases in between. CDR3 length: 16 amino acids. Per germline, CDR1 ENHRY and CDR2 SYGVKD. The CDR3 nucleotides are TGTGCCATCAGTGAACCAGAAGTGCCGTCCTACAATGAGCAGTTCTTC. This sequence encodes CAISEPEVPSYNEQFF.

The chain is built from TRBV5-6 and TRBJ1-1, with a tentative D call TRBD1 (5 bases). The CDR3 extends over 15 amino acids. V gave up 4 bases and J gave up 4 bases, with 17 bases separating them. Germline-derived CDR1 and CDR2 are SGHDT and YYEEEE. CDR3: CASSPGGDRSTEAFF. In nucleotides, the CDR3 is TGTGCCAGCAGCCCGGGAGGGGATCGCAGCACTGAAGCTTTCTTT. Full variable domain (outside the CDR3, taken from reference TRBV5-6 and TRBJ1-1): DAGVTQSPTHLIKTRGQQVTLRCSPKSGHDTVSWYQQALGQGPQFIFQYYEEEERQRGNFPDRFSGHQFPNYSSELNVNALLLGDSALYLCASSPGGDRSTEAFFGQGTRLTVV.

The V gene is TRBV27, the J gene TRBJ1-3; D ambiguous. CDR3 length: 14 residues. Germline CDR1 is MNHEY and CDR2 is SMNVEV (reference sequence). The ends were cut back, 2 bases at V and 2 bases at J, with 7 bases in the middle. CDR3 region: CASSLNGAGNTIYF. DNA for the CDR3: TGTGCCAGCAGTTTAAACGGCGCTGGAAACACCATATATTTT.